The 10 T cell receptor beta chains presented below share a single source sample, sequenced in a study of Graves' ophthalmopathy and Graves' hyperthyroidism. Researchers took RNA transcripts and amplified TCR beta CDR3 regions from them. RT-PCR with HTBI primers came first, then second-round multiplex PCR. TCRdb redid the calling of the multiplex PCR reads with MiXCR, one entry per CDR3 protein. This table has about 380,000 distinct CDR3 sequences, 15% appearing once. Sequenced sample: peripheral blood. The receptors were gathered from a woman between 18 and 30 years old with stable Graves' hyperthyroidism.

There are many counts of this clonotype. The junction differs from germline at one of its ends, possibly a read error. The rearrangement uses TRBV5-1 and TRBJ2-7; TRBD1 might be the D (5 bases). Germline CDR1 SGHRS, CDR2 YFSETQ. This CDR3 region has 14 residues. The CDR3 region has the DNA TGTGCCAGCAGCTTAGGGGCAGGGTCTTACGAGCAGTACTTC. Translation: CASSLGAGSYEQYF.

About this clonotype: One end of the junction is discordant with germline, which a read error may explain. The chain couples TRBV7-6 to TRBJ2-2; D possibly uses TRBD1 or TRBD2 (5 bases each). The germline gives CDR1 SGHVS, CDR2 FNYEAQ. There are 14 residues in the CDR3. The chain's CDR3 is CASSLGTGTGELCF. Here the CDR3 DNA reads TGTGCCAGCAGCCTGGGGACGGGAACCGGGGAGCTGTGTTTT.

This clonotype has a count of ten or more. The chain has TRBV6-5 and TRBJ1-6; TRBD1 matches at 9 bases. Trimming cost V 6 bases and J 7 bases; bases outside gene matches: 4. This CDR3 contains 14 residues. Germline loops: CDR1 MNHEY, CDR2 SVGAGI. The CDR3 sequence is CASRRTGVNSPLHF. CDR3 sequence (DNA): TGTGCCAGCAGGAGGACAGGGGTCAATTCACCCCTCCACTTT.

The sample holds many counts of this clonotype. This chain links TRBV24-1 with TRBJ1-1; D may be TRBD1 (5 bases). The germline V and J ends were trimmed by 1 base and 1 base, with 9 bases remaining between them. The CDR3 consists of 15 residues. The germline gives CDR1 KGHDR, CDR2 SFDVKD. The CDR3 spells CATSDFRQPNTEAFF. Written as DNA, the CDR3 is TGTGCCACCAGTGATTTTAGACAGCCGAACACTGAAGCTTTCTTT.

In its sample, this clonotype was seen many times. This sequence joins TRBV7-9 and TRBJ1-1; a possible D gene is TRBD1 (5 bases). CDR3 length: 13 residues. Trimming took off 8 bases at V and 3 bases at J, with 13 bases between the two ends. CDR1 is SEHNR and CDR2 is FQNEAQ in the germline V gene (reference sequence). CDR3 in DNA: TGTGCCAGCCAGCAGGGAGGCGACACTGAAGCTTTCTTT. Translated: CASQQGGDTEAFF.

This clonotype was counted at least ten times. The rearrangement links TRBV20-1 to TRBJ1-2; 8 bases are a match to TRBD1. This CDR3 has 14 amino acids. The germline V gene encodes CDR1 DFQATT and CDR2 SNEGSKA (reference sequence). With V trimmed by 6 bases and J by 4 bases, 10 bases remained unmatched. The CDR3 spells CSAFLPGQVYGYTF. CDR3 bases: TGCAGTGCCTTCTTACCGGGACAGGTCTATGGCTACACCTTC.

This clonotype was counted ten times or more. V and J are TRBV24-1 and TRBJ2-7, with D possibly matching TRBD2 (6 bases). Trimming removed 6 bases from V and 2 bases from J, with 16 bases in between. This CDR3 comprises 15 residues. The germline gives CDR1 KGHDR, CDR2 SFDVKD. CDR3 in amino acids: CATSFGGREPYEQYF. The CDR3 bases are TGTGCCACCAGTTTTGGAGGTCGGGAGCCCTACGAGCAGTACTTC.

This clonotype was detected a few times. A much larger clone is a single base away; this may be a read error. The CDR3 carries no conserved terminal phenylalanine or tryptophan, so it likely arises from a read error. V and J are TRBV7-2 and TRBJ1-3; D possibly corresponds to TRBD1 (5 bases). The germline V gene has CDR1 SGHTA and CDR2 FQGNSA. The V and J ends lost 3 bases and 3 bases respectively, with 9 bases between them. This CDR3 has 14 residues. CDR3 amino acids: CASSLGGNGNTIYL. The CDR3, as DNA: TGTGCCAGCAGCTTGGGGGGAAATGGAAACACCATATATTTG.

Many counts were recorded for this clonotype. The J gene is TRBJ2-5, the V gene TRBV20-1, with D unresolved. Germline CDR1 and CDR2: DFQATT and SNEGSKA (reference sequence). CDR3 length: 14 amino acids. The ends were cut back, 1 base at V and 3 bases at J, with 12 bases in the middle. The CDR3 protein is CSARVTGVKETQYF. The CDR3 region has the DNA TGCAGTGCTAGAGTAACCGGAGTCAAAGAGACCCAGTACTTC.

This clonotype was observed at least ten times. The V gene is TRBV12-3 or TRBV12-4, the J gene TRBJ1-2, with TRBD1 as a possible D gene (5 bases). With 3 bases removed from V and 6 bases from J, the gap between germline ends came to 14 bases. This CDR3 has 14 residues. The CDR3 DNA reads TGTGCCAGCAGTTTCCACCCCTCGGGGGATGGCTACACCTTC. It yields the protein CASSFHPSGDGYTF.